The clone carrying this T cell receptor beta chain has a count of ten or more. Its antigen is not identified. V lost 8 bases and J 3 bases, leaving 14 bases between the germline ends. The V gene's germline CDR1 is GTSNPN and CDR2 SVGIG (reference sequence). This CDR3 has 12 amino acids. In the authors' methods: The study built a papillary thyroid cancer distant-metastasis classifier from CDR3 differences across clinicopathological groups. Via MiXCR, TCRdb re-called the PCR reads. The V and J calls follow TCRdb's processing rather than the paper's. The sample includes around 15,000 clones, roughly 24% of them seen just once. This sample was included in a study of metastatic and nonmetastatic thyroid tumors. Overall study: Repertoire comparison spanned blood and tumor or nodule tissue of malignant and benign thyroid patients.

No patient received treatment before thyroid surgery. General study points: Malignant thyroid tumors reportedly exceeded benign nodules significantly in TCR beta diversity, with the difference appearing in blood and tumor.

The clonotype was recovered from a male donor with papillary thyroid cancer or a benign thyroid nodule (not recorded which). Some clones in this sample may be carry-over from other donors' samples. Source material: tumor tissue. This chain uses TRBV30 with TRBJ2-7, with unresolved D. The CDR3 DNA sequence: TGTGCCAGTGATCGGGCCGACTACGAGCAGTACTTC. Protein product: CASDRADYEQYF.